The source of this T cell receptor beta chain is a study of blood T cells in healthy people across ages. A second PCR of 7 to 11 cycles used a sample-barcoded 5' primer and a J-beta primer mix. TCRdb re-analysed the 5' RACE reads in MiXCR, keeping a single row per CDR3 protein. The sample contains about 800,000 distinct CDR3 sequences, roughly 60% of which appear only once. V lost 0 bases to trimming and J lost 6 bases, with 13 bases between them. Germline V gene data show CDR1 as SGDLS and CDR2 as YYNGEE. There are 15 residues in the CDR3. The TCR comes from a man aged 25 to 40 in good health. V usage is TRBV9 and J usage is TRBJ2-1, with D possibly being TRBD2 (7 bases). The sequenced material came from blood. CDR3 loop: CASSVGGGGSNEQFF. The CDR3 DNA sequence: TGTGCCAGCAGCGTAGGGGGGGGCGGAAGCAATGAGCAGTTCTTC.